These T cell receptor beta chains were read from a single sample in a study of T cell repertoires in cytomegalovirus infection. Each CDR3 protein gets one entry after TCRdb re-called the reads with MiXCR. The sample consists of roughly 570,000 distinct CDR3 sequences, just under 40% of them appearing once. Their target antigens are unknown. The sample consisted of cultured PBMCs, taken from culture after CMV antigen stimulation. These receptors came from a human donor in good health (CMV status not recorded). Some clones in this sample may be carry-over from other donors' samples. Each CDR3 is given with its conserved first and last residue. Each record gives: V gene, D gene, clone size, J gene, CDR3 length, CDR3 protein, CDR3 DNA. The D gene is left open where the match is weak. Only part of the rows carry a size: once, few, many, or a class if the clone is expanded.

v_gene: TRBV12-3/TRBV12-4; d_gene: .; abundance: few; j_gene: TRBJ1-2; len: 14; CDR3aa: CASSLGGRDGGYTF; CDR3nt: TGTGCCAGCAGTTTGGGGGGCAGGGATGGCGGCTACACCTTC
v_gene: TRBV28; d_gene: TRBD2; abundance: once; j_gene: TRBJ2-5; len: 14; CDR3aa: CASSPWGGQETQYF; CDR3nt: TGTGCCAGCAGTCCATGGGGGGGGCAAGAGACCCAGTACTTC
v_gene: TRBV5-1; d_gene: .; abundance: few; j_gene: TRBJ2-3; len: 16; CDR3aa: CASSPAPSKSTDTQYF; CDR3nt: TGCGCCAGCAGCCCGGCGCCCAGTAAGAGCACAGATACGCAGTATTTT
v_gene: TRBV2; d_gene: .; abundance: few; j_gene: TRBJ2-1; len: 19; CDR3aa: CASSEVLAWDLGGYNEQFF; CDR3nt: TGTGCCAGCAGTGAAGTTTTAGCGTGGGATCTTGGGGGTTACAATGAGCAGTTCTTC
v_gene: TRBV7-2; d_gene: .; abundance: many; j_gene: TRBJ1-2; len: 14; CDR3aa: CASSLTGFKSGYTF; CDR3nt: TGTGCCAGCAGCTTAACAGGGTTTAAAAGTGGCTACACCTTC
v_gene: TRBV7-2; d_gene: .; abundance: many; j_gene: TRBJ2-7; len: 13; CDR3aa: CASSPRGAYEQYF; CDR3nt: TGTGCCAGCAGCCCAAGGGGTGCCTACGAGCAGTACTTC
v_gene: TRBV5-4; d_gene: .; abundance: .; j_gene: TRBJ1-3; len: 15; CDR3aa: CASSSDFISGNTIYF; CDR3nt: TGTGCCAGCAGCTCGGACTTTATCTCTGGAAACACCATATATTTT
v_gene: TRBV7-2; d_gene: TRBD1; abundance: many; j_gene: TRBJ1-4; len: 15; CDR3aa: CATGTVAATNEKLFF; CDR3nt: TGTGCCACCGGGACAGTTGCTGCAACTAATGAAAAACTGTTTTTT
v_gene: TRBV2; d_gene: .; abundance: .; j_gene: TRBJ1-1; len: 15; CDR3aa: CASSARVTMNTEAFF; CDR3nt: TGTGCCAGCAGTGCCAGGGTTACCATGAACACTGAAGCTTTCTTT
v_gene: TRBV6-6; d_gene: .; abundance: few; j_gene: TRBJ1-2; len: 11; CDR3aa: CASSYRRAGTF; CDR3nt: TGTGCCAGCAGTTATCGGAGGGCAGGCACCTTC
v_gene: TRBV7-2; d_gene: .; abundance: .; j_gene: TRBJ2-5; len: 14; CDR3aa: CASSFRRDQETQYF; CDR3nt: TGTGCCAGCAGCTTTAGGCGGGATCAAGAGACCCAGTACTTC
v_gene: TRBV7-9; d_gene: .; abundance: .; j_gene: TRBJ1-6; len: 14; CDR3aa: CASSLGGDGSPLHF; CDR3nt: TGTGCCAGCAGCTTAGGGGGAGATGGGTCACCCCTCCACTTT
v_gene: TRBV24-1; d_gene: TRBD1; abundance: few; j_gene: TRBJ1-1; len: 15; CDR3aa: CATSDPRAGGTEAFF; CDR3nt: TGTGCCACCAGTGATCCCCGAGCAGGGGGGACTGAAGCTTTCTTT
v_gene: TRBV27; d_gene: TRBD2; abundance: .; j_gene: TRBJ2-3; len: 16; CDR3aa: CASSEQRGGSTDTQYF; CDR3nt: TGTGCCAGCAGTGAGCAGCGGGGGGGAAGCACAGATACGCAGTATTTT
v_gene: TRBV27; d_gene: TRBD2; abundance: .; j_gene: TRBJ2-5; len: 15; CDR3aa: CASSLSLAGSETQYF; CDR3nt: TGTGCCAGCAGTTTATCGTTAGCGGGAAGCGAGACCCAGTACTTC
v_gene: TRBV29-1; d_gene: .; abundance: .; j_gene: TRBJ2-3; len: 11; CDR3aa: CSVSRVDTQYF; CDR3nt: TGCAGCGTTTCCAGGGTGGATACGCAGTATTTT
v_gene: TRBV7-2; d_gene: .; abundance: few; j_gene: TRBJ2-3; len: 16; CDR3aa: CASSSGIVLGTDTQYF; CDR3nt: TGTGCCAGCAGCTCCGGAATTGTCCTGGGCACAGATACGCAGTATTTT
v_gene: TRBV11-3; d_gene: TRBD1; abundance: .; j_gene: TRBJ2-1; len: 16; CDR3aa: CASSLGVGQGYDEQFF; CDR3nt: TGTGCCAGCAGCTTAGGGGTCGGACAGGGCTACGATGAGCAGTTCTTC
v_gene: TRBV5-4; d_gene: .; abundance: .; j_gene: TRBJ2-1; len: 17; CDR3aa: CASRDPPGSNSYNEQFF; CDR3nt: TGTGCCAGCAGAGACCCCCCCGGGAGTAACTCCTACAATGAGCAGTTCTTC
v_gene: TRBV5-6; d_gene: .; abundance: few; j_gene: TRBJ2-3; len: 15; CDR3aa: CASSFEYAAADTQYF; CDR3nt: TGTGCCAGCAGCTTTGAGTACGCGGCGGCAGATACGCAGTATTTT
v_gene: TRBV7-2; d_gene: .; abundance: few; j_gene: TRBJ1-4; len: 15; CDR3aa: CASSFLKGENEKLFF; CDR3nt: TGTGCCAGCAGCTTTCTAAAGGGGGAGAATGAAAAACTGTTTTTT
v_gene: TRBV7-6; d_gene: .; abundance: few; j_gene: TRBJ2-2; len: 12; CDR3aa: CASSLWAGELFF; CDR3nt: TGTGCCAGCAGTTTGTGGGCCGGGGAGCTGTTTTTT
v_gene: TRBV7-6; d_gene: .; abundance: few; j_gene: TRBJ2-2; len: 12; CDR3aa: CASSEGAGELFF; CDR3nt: TGTGCCAGCAGCGAGGGGGCCGGGGAGCTGTTTTTT
v_gene: TRBV12-3/TRBV12-4; d_gene: TRBD1; abundance: .; j_gene: TRBJ2-7; len: 14; CDR3aa: CASKRTGSSYEQYF; CDR3nt: TGTGCCAGCAAGAGGACAGGCAGCTCCTACGAGCAGTACTTC
v_gene: TRBV12-3/TRBV12-4; d_gene: .; abundance: .; j_gene: TRBJ1-6; len: 15; CDR3aa: CASRQGGTYNSPLHF; CDR3nt: TGTGCCAGCAGGCAGGGAGGCACCTATAATTCACCCCTCCACTTT
v_gene: TRBV7-2; d_gene: TRBD2; abundance: few; j_gene: TRBJ2-7; len: 15; CDR3aa: CASSPGGGGKYEQYF; CDR3nt: TGTGCCAGCAGCCCAGGCGGGGGTGGGAAGTACGAGCAGTACTTC
v_gene: TRBV7-2; d_gene: .; abundance: .; j_gene: TRBJ2-5; len: 16; CDR3aa: CASSPMALRGGETQYF; CDR3nt: TGTGCCAGCAGCCCGATGGCACTCAGGGGAGGAGAGACCCAGTACTTC
v_gene: TRBV7-2; d_gene: .; abundance: few; j_gene: TRBJ2-1; len: 16; CDR3aa: CASSLGNVFSYNEQFF; CDR3nt: TGTGCCAGCAGCTTAGGTAACGTTTTTTCCTACAATGAGCAGTTCTTC
v_gene: TRBV5-1; d_gene: .; abundance: .; j_gene: TRBJ2-2; len: 15; CDR3aa: CASSEQGSGTGELFF; CDR3nt: TGCGCCAGCAGCGAACAGGGTTCGGGAACCGGGGAGCTGTTTTTT
v_gene: TRBV4-3; d_gene: .; abundance: .; j_gene: TRBJ2-7; len: 14; CDR3aa: CASSQRVPVGEQYF; CDR3nt: TGCGCCAGCAGCCAGCGGGTCCCAGTCGGCGAGCAGTACTTC
v_gene: TRBV6-2/TRBV6-3; d_gene: .; abundance: .; j_gene: TRBJ2-5; len: 14; CDR3aa: CASTPRAARETQYF; CDR3nt: TGTGCCAGCACCCCTAGGGCGGCTCGGGAGACCCAGTACTTC
v_gene: TRBV6-1; d_gene: TRBD2; abundance: .; j_gene: TRBJ2-3; len: 16; CDR3aa: CASSEPGGPGGDTQYF; CDR3nt: TGTGCCAGCAGTGAACCGGGGGGGCCGGGTGGAGATACGCAGTATTTT
v_gene: TRBV7-2; d_gene: TRBD2; abundance: many; j_gene: TRBJ2-7; len: 16; CDR3aa: CASSPSGAGVASEQYF; CDR3nt: TGTGCCAGCAGCCCAAGCGGGGCGGGGGTAGCGAGCGAGCAGTACTTC
v_gene: TRBV7-6; d_gene: TRBD2; abundance: .; j_gene: TRBJ2-3; len: 20; CDR3aa: CASSLAVRLAGADDTDTQYF; CDR3nt: TGTGCCAGCAGCTTAGCTGTACGGCTAGCGGGGGCCGACGACACAGATACGCAGTATTTT
v_gene: TRBV12-3/TRBV12-4; d_gene: TRBD2; abundance: .; j_gene: TRBJ2-1; len: 16; CDR3aa: CASRSIAGLAYNEQFF; CDR3nt: TGTGCCAGCAGATCGATAGCGGGATTGGCCTACAATGAGCAGTTCTTC
v_gene: TRBV5-6; d_gene: .; abundance: .; j_gene: TRBJ1-1; len: 15; CDR3aa: CASSSLSFGETEAFF; CDR3nt: TGTGCCAGCAGCTCCCTGTCGTTCGGGGAGACTGAAGCTTTCTTT